These 19 T cell receptor beta chains share one sample of origin, sequenced in a study of CD8 T cells in ankylosing spondylitis. TCRdb re-called the 5' RACE reads through MiXCR, storing one row per CDR3 protein. In the table there are under 450,000 distinct CDR3 sequences, roughly 20% of which are singletons. Sequences were obtained from blood, either unsorted or a sorted T cell fraction (not recorded which). Receptors originate from a male donor with ankylosing spondylitis or in good health (not recorded which).

This clonotype was observed a handful of times. The rearrangement uses TRBV5-1 and TRBJ2-2; D remains unclear. Germline CDR1 reads SGHRS; CDR2 reads YFSETQ. The CDR3 covers 15 residues. The V and J ends lost 0 bases and 1 base respectively, with 7 bases between them. CDR3 loop: CASSLGPKNTGELFF. CDR3 sequence (DNA): TGCGCCAGCAGCTTGGGACCGAAGAACACCGGGGAGCTGTTTTTT.

This clonotype was counted many times. CDR3 bases: TGTGCCAGCAGTCCTCGGCTGAATGAAAAACTGTTTTTT. The encoded protein is CASSPRLNEKLFF. J is TRBJ1-4 and V is TRBV27; no clear D gene. V lost 5 bases and J 5 bases, leaving 9 bases between the germline ends. Germline-derived CDR1 and CDR2 are MNHEY and SMNVEV (reference sequence). CDR3 length: 13 residues.

This clonotype was recorded a few times. The V call is TRBV25-1, the J call TRBJ2-3; D remains unclear. Germline loops: CDR1 MGHDK, CDR2 SYGVNS. The CDR3 sequence is 12 residues long. Trimming left V 5 bases short and J 2 bases short, with 5 bases between. The CDR3 DNA follows: TGTGCCAGCAGTACCATCACAGATACGCAGTATTTT. Amino acids: CASSTITDTQYF.

V is TRBV4-2 and J is TRBJ1-2; 9 bases agree with TRBD1. This CDR3 has 18 residues. V dropped 4 bases and J dropped 2; count of bases not matched to a gene: 14. Germline V CDR1 and CDR2: LGHNA, YNFKEQ. CDR3 amino acids: CASSPGPDRGMLNYGYTF. DNA for the CDR3: TGTGCCAGCAGCCCCGGGCCCGACAGGGGGATGTTAAACTATGGCTACACCTTC.

This clonotype was found a few times. The genes are TRBV29-1 and TRBJ2-1; D remains ambiguous. Germline assignment: CDR1 SQVTM and CDR2 ANQGSEA. The CDR3 covers 10 residues. Trimming stripped 3 bases from V and 6 bases from J, with 3 bases between. In nucleotides, the CDR3 is TGCAGCGTTGACACCAATGAGCAGTTCTTC. Its translation: CSVDTNEQFF.

The chain employs TRBV30 and TRBJ2-7; 7 nucleotides line up with TRBD1. Trimming cost V 8 bases and J 0 bases; bases outside gene matches: 4. Germline CDR1 and CDR2: GTSNPN and SVGIG (reference sequence). The CDR3 is 12 amino acids. This chain's CDR3 is CAATGISYEQYF. The CDR3 coding sequence is TGTGCCGCGACAGGGATCTCCTACGAGCAGTACTTC.

The rearrangement links TRBV19 to TRBJ2-3, with D perhaps TRBD2 (6 bases). Germline V gene sequence: CDR1 LNHDA, CDR2 SQIVND (reference sequence). Trimming removed 0 bases from V and 0 bases from J, with 10 bases in between. The CDR3 totals 16 residues. DNA for the CDR3: TGTGCCAGTAGTATAGAGGAGGGACCAAGCACAGATACGCAGTATTTT. Translated: CASSIEEGPSTDTQYF.

This sequence joins TRBV7-9 and TRBJ2-5; tentatively, D is TRBD1 (5 bases). Germline values: CDR1 SEHNR, CDR2 FQNEAQ (reference sequence). The CDR3 has 14 amino acids. Between the trimmed V and J ends, which lost 1 base and 5 bases, there was a span of 11 bases. The CDR3, as DNA: TGTGCCAGCAGCTTAGTACAGGCTGTGGAGACCCAGTACTTC. This translates into CASSLVQAVETQYF.

This chain joins TRBV7-9 and TRBJ2-7; D gene unclear. V was trimmed by 4 bases and J by 1 base, leaving 17 bases between them. Germline V gene lookup returns CDR1 SEHNR and CDR2 FQNEAQ (reference sequence). The CDR3 loop spans 16 amino acids. The CDR3 here is CASSYTGKLRSYEQYF. Written as DNA, the CDR3 is TGTGCCAGCAGCTACACGGGCAAACTCAGGTCCTACGAGCAGTACTTC. The full variable domain, its missing parts supplied by reference TRBV7-9 and TRBJ2-7, is DTGVSQNPRHKITKRGQNVTFRCDPISEHNRLYWYRQTLGQGPEFLTYFQNEAQLEKSRLLSDRFSAERPKGSFSTLEIQRTEQGDSAMYLCASSYTGKLRSYEQYFGPGTRLTVT.

V and J are TRBV28 and TRBJ2-1; D gene unclear. The V end lost 3 bases, the J end lost 5 bases, and 14 bases lay between the germline ends. Germline CDR1 and CDR2: MDHEN and SYDVKM. The CDR3 is 15 residues long. The CDR3 loop reads CASSLEGPLHNEQFF. The CDR3 DNA reads TGTGCCAGCAGTTTGGAAGGGCCACTCCACAATGAGCAGTTCTTC. Filled out from reference TRBV28 and TRBJ2-1, the complete variable domain reads DVKVTQSSRYLVKRTGEKVFLECVQDMDHENMFWYRQDPGLGLRLIYFSYDVKMKEKGDIPEGYSVSREKKERFSLILESASTNQTSMYLCASSLEGPLHNEQFFGPGTRLTVL.

In its sample, this clonotype was seen a few times. The V and J genes are TRBV25-1 and TRBJ2-7; a possible D gene is TRBD2 (7 bases). V lost 5 bases, J lost 5 bases, and 16 bases lay in between. This CDR3 comprises 14 residues. Germline lookup yields CDR1 MGHDK and CDR2 SYGVNS. The CDR3 nucleotides are TGTGCCAGCAGTCCCCTCGGGGGGCTCAACGAGCAGTACTTC. It codes for CASSPLGGLNEQYF.

This clonotype was observed a few times. The V and J genes are TRBV12-3 or TRBV12-4 and TRBJ1-4; unclear D gene. CDR3 size: 12 residues. V lost 8 bases and J lost 7, with 11 bases in between. The CDR3 here is CASGEYGEKLFF. The DNA for the CDR3 is TGTGCCAGCGGGGAATATGGTGAAAAACTGTTTTTT.

This clonotype appeared a few times. As DNA, the CDR3 is TGTGCCATCATGACAGGGTGGAGCTACGAGCAGTACTTC. Translating it yields CAIMTGWSYEQYF. The rearrangement joins TRBV2 to TRBJ2-7, with TRBD1 matching 7 bases. The CDR3 consists of 13 residues. Per germline, CDR1 SNHLY and CDR2 FYNNEI. V dropped 10 bases and J dropped 3; count of bases not matched to a gene: 9.

This clonotype has a handful of counts. The V call is TRBV6-1, the J call TRBJ2-3; D is perhaps TRBD2 (7 bases). V was trimmed by 1 base and J by 2 bases, leaving 19 bases between them. The germline gives CDR1 MNHNS, CDR2 SASEGT. The CDR3 is made up of 18 amino acids. As DNA, the CDR3 is TGTGCCAGCAGTGAAGGGGGATCGGGGGGCCACCTCACAGATACGCAGTATTTT. Translated, it gives CASSEGGSGGHLTDTQYF.

The chain has TRBV4-2 and TRBJ2-2; D gene ambiguous. Per the germline V gene, CDR1 is LGHNA and CDR2 is YNFKEQ. CDR3 length: 15 residues. V lost 2 bases, J lost 1 base, and 8 bases lay in between. The CDR3 DNA sequence: TGTGCCAGCAGCCAATCCGGGCAGAACACCGGGGAGCTGTTTTTT. It encodes CASSQSGQNTGELFF.

The J gene is TRBJ2-2, the V gene TRBV4-2; no definite D call. Trimming left V 1 base short and J 2 bases short, with 17 bases between. CDR1 and CDR2 from the germline V gene are LGHNA and YNFKEQ. The CDR3 length is 18 residues. The CDR3 DNA reads TGTGCCAGCAGCCAAGTTGGCGAAGGCCCTACTAACACCGGGGAGCTGTTTTTT. Encoded protein: CASSQVGEGPTNTGELFF.

The CDR3 region has the DNA TGCAGCTCGTGGGCCTACGGGCCCACAGATACGCAGTATTTT. It is translated as CSSWAYGPTDTQYF. The chain uses TRBV29-1 and TRBJ2-3; D gene uncertain. V lost 8 bases to trimming and J lost 2 bases, with 17 bases between them. The CDR3 is 14 amino acids. The germline V gene encodes CDR1 SQVTM and CDR2 ANQGSEA.

The CDR3 sequence is CASSVGDEPYQETQYF. CDR3 sequence (DNA): TGTGCCAGCAGCGTAGGCGACGAACCGTACCAAGAGACCCAGTACTTC. The chain has TRBV9 and TRBJ2-5; D is uncertain. The CDR3 is 16 residues long. The V and J ends lost 0 bases and 0 bases respectively, with 12 bases between them. Germline V lookup: CDR1 SGDLS, CDR2 YYNGEE.

The gene calls are TRBV10-3 and TRBJ2-7, with TRBD1 identical over 7 bases. J was trimmed by 5 bases and V by 7 bases; bases with no gene match: 11. Germline CDR1 and CDR2: ENHRY and SYGVKD. This CDR3 comprises 14 residues. The CDR3 region is CAINSRQGSDEQYF. CDR3 DNA sequence: TGTGCCATCAATTCCCGACAGGGATCCGACGAGCAGTACTTC.